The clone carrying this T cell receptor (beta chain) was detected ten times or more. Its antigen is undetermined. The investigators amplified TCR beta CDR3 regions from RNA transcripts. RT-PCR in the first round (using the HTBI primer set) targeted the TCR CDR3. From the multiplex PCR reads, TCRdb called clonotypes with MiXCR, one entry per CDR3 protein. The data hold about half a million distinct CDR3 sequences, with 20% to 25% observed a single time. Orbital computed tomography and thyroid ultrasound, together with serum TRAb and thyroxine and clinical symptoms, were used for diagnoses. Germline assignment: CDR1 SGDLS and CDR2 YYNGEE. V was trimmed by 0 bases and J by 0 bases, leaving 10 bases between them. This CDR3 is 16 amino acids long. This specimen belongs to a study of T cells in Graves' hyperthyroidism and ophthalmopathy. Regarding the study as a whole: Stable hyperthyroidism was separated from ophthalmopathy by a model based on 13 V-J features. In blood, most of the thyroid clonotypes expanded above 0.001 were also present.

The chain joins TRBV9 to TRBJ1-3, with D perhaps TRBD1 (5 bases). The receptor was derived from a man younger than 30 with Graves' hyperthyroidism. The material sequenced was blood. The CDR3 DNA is TGTGCCAGCAGCGTAGGGGACTCGAGCTCTGGAAACACCATATATTTT. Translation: CASSVGDSSSGNTIYF.